These T cell receptor beta chains were read from a single sample in a study of a mutant IDH1 vaccine in newly diagnosed glioma. Produced via immunoSEQ multiplex PCR; TCRdb's table is partial and in-frame only. The sample holds some 120,000 clones; about 82% are singletons and the top ten take 5.5%. The antigens these receptors bind are not known. The specimen was PBMCs, collected from a glioma patient whose treatment included an IDH1 peptide vaccine. The receptors were sampled from a man in his forties with glioma. Both conserved end residues are part of each CDR3. D genes are given only for firm matches. Clone size is shown for a subset of rows, as once, few, many or a class of expanded clone.

TRBJ2-1 | . | 16 | TRBD2 | TRBV18 | CASSPISGSTYNEQFF
TRBJ2-1 | . | 14 | . | TRBV7-9 | CASSPGTLYNEQFF
TRBJ2-1 | . | 13 | . | TRBV5-8 | CASSLVLYNEQFF
TRBJ2-5 | . | 16 | . | TRBV18 | CASSPGVGTYQETQYF
TRBJ2-7 | few | 13 | . | TRBV5-1 | CASSLGQYYEQYF
TRBJ1-3 | . | 12 | . | TRBV10-3 | CAISESVDTIYF
TRBJ2-3 | . | 15 | . | TRBV9 | CASSKGTGKTDTQYF
TRBJ2-3 | . | 15 | . | TRBV28 | CASSFAGGSTDTQYF
TRBJ2-1 | few | 14 | . | TRBV19 | CASTPTPRGNEQFF
TRBJ2-3 | . | 16 | . | TRBV19 | CASSMNNGPGGNTQYF
TRBJ2-3 | . | 14 | TRBD1 | TRBV5-1 | CASSQQGFTDTQYF
TRBJ2-1 | . | 17 | . | TRBV28 | CASSRPGTPLSYNEQFF
TRBJ1-1 | few | 13 | . | TRBV2 | CASSAKTNTEAFF
TRBJ2-7 | . | 19 | TRBD1 | TRBV11-2 | CASSLNRPKGTGLAYEQYF
TRBJ2-1 | . | 13 | . | TRBV5-6 | CASSPPAVGEQFF
TRBJ2-5 | . | 14 | . | TRBV5-5 | CASSSTGFTETQYF
TRBJ1-1 | . | 16 | . | TRBV7-9 | CASSERGLLGGTEAFF
TRBJ1-5 | few | 13 | . | TRBV30 | CAWKAGSNQPQHF
TRBJ2-5 | once | 16 | . | TRBV7-6 | CASSSKLRGEQETQYF
TRBJ2-3 | . | 15 | . | TRBV5-1 | CASSLGSLSTDTQYF
TRBJ2-1 | . | 16 | TRBD2 | TRBV4-1 | CASSHFSGGAADEQFF
TRBJ1-5 | . | 18 | . | TRBV7-2 | CASSLRRTEKYSNQPQHF
TRBJ2-1 | . | 14 | TRBD2 | TRBV7-2 | CASSPGLAANEQFF
TRBJ2-1 | . | 18 | . | TRBV7-8 | CASSLQAIPQSSYNEQFF
TRBJ2-3 | . | 12 | TRBD1 | TRBV2 | CASRTGEDTQYF
TRBJ2-7 | . | 17 | . | TRBV4-1 | CASTPENRSGARHEQYF
TRBJ2-7 | few | 14 | TRBD2 | TRBV2 | CASRPGLAGYEQYF
TRBJ1-4 | . | 17 | . | TRBV25-1 | CANRRGRGRITNEKLFF